This T cell receptor (beta chain) was recorded in a study of CD8+CD57+ T cells in acquired aplastic anemia. The CDR3 is 14 amino acids. J was trimmed by 2 bases and V by 10 bases; bases with no gene match: 8. Germline V gene data show CDR1 as WNHNN and CDR2 as SYGVQD (reference sequence). Genomic DNA served as template for TCR beta VDJ and CDR3 profiling. One entry per CDR3 protein results from TCRdb running MiXCR on the reads. The table lists approximately 32,000 distinct CDR3 sequences, 76% of them singletons. This TCR came from a human donor in good health, serving as a control. Sequencing was carried out using sorted CD4+, CD8+, or CD8+CD57+ T cells (not recorded which) from PBMCs. The chain is built from TRBV10-1 and TRBJ2-3, with 8 positions matching TRBD2. DNA of the CDR3: TGCGCCATCCCCGGACTAGCCCACACAGATACGCAGTATTTT. It codes for CAIPGLAHTDTQYF.